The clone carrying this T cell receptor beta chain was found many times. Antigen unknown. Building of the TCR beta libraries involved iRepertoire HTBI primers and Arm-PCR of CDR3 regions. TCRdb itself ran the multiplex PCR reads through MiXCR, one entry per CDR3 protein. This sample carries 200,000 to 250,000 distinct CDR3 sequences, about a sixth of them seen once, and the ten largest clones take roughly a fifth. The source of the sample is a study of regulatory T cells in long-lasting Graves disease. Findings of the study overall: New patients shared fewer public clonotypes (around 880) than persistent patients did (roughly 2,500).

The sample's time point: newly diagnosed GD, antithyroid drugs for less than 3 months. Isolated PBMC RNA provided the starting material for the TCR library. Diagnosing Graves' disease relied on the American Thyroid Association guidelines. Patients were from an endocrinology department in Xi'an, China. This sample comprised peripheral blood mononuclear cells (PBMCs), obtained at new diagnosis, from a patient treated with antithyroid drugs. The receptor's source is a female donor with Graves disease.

Here the CDR3 DNA reads TGTGCCAGCAGCGGGTCATGGGACGGTACTAGCACAGATACGCAGTATTTT. This codes for CASSGSWDGTSTDTQYF. The chain has TRBV2 and TRBJ2-3; either TRBD1 or TRBD2 may supply D (5 bases each). Germline V CDR1 and CDR2: SNHLY, FYNNEI. Trimming removed 6 bases at V and 0 bases at J, with 19 bases between. CDR3 length: 17 residues.